A selection of T cell receptor beta chains follows, all from one sample in a study of molecular identifiers for immune sequencing clone quantification. MiXCR, run by TCRdb on the PCR reads, gives a single entry per CDR3 protein. The sample has about 35,000 distinct CDR3 sequences, 19% seen once. Sequencing was done on a sample of naive CD8+ T cells from blood, with Jurkat cell RNA spiked in. The receptors originated from a human donor in good health. Some libraries in this study had Jurkat cell RNA spiked in. Both conserved end residues are part of each CDR3.

CAIAGHSGTYEQYF	TRBV2
CSARVPTGTGGETQYF	TRBV20-1
CASSYQGASKTQYF	TRBV7-9
CASSQAPGSTADTQYF	TRBV4-3
CASSDRETQYF	TRBV7-6
CASSLVGGSEQYF	TRBV5-6
CASSTVGRVEETQYF	TRBV28
CASSFGYEQYF	TRBV12-3/TRBV12-4
CASSSNTEAFF	TRBV5-6
CASSQGTEPYEQYF	TRBV6-5
CASSYSSGGETQYF	TRBV6-6
CASSPGTGLDEQFF	TRBV7-9
CSFGTVYEQYF	TRBV29-1
CAAGLGQACFF	TRBV12-3/TRBV12-4
CAGGVAGGHQETQYF	TRBV28
CASSAGDFGSTDTQYF	TRBV9
CASSPEMLYEQYF	TRBV6-2/TRBV6-3
CASSRGTVHEQYF	TRBV13
CASSQDPLGGNVDEQYF	TRBV4-3
CAISEELAETQYF	TRBV10-3
CSVDAGSYTEAFF	TRBV29-1
CASSLAYDYGQYF	TRBV11-3
CASSKNWTGGGYEQYF	TRBV21-1
CASSLRREPYNEQFF	TRBV7-9
CSARVLGSSTDTQYF	TRBV20-1
CSARDLASGEVYNEQFF	TRBV20-1
CASSVTSGGAGANYEQYF	TRBV19
CASRERGSYEQYF	TRBV4-1
CASSFPGRSKYNEQFF	TRBV5-6
CASSQDLGGLAGYPDTRYF	TRBV3-1
CASSERGGWSTDTQYF	TRBV9
CASSWVADYQETQYF	TRBV6-6
CASRPSAGENTGELFF	TRBV6-2/TRBV6-3
CASSQDLGSYEQYF	TRBV4-3
CAWSWESSYGQYF	TRBV30
CASSPETGRQETQYF	TRBV7-6
CASSNNKGRLLSSGANVLTF	TRBV13
CASSLGLQDVEAFF	TRBV28
CASSQGPGVSYNEQFF	TRBV4-3
CASSPRLPTRLPETQYF	TRBV7-2
CASSYSETQYF	TRBV6-2/TRBV6-3
CASSLIGWEQFF	TRBV28
CASSQDLDYEQYF	TRBV4-3
CATSDSPVRVAGELFF	TRBV24-1
CASSWTGTGTQCF	TRBV13
CASSLWTGGEQYF	TRBV4-1
CSARDWLAGASEQFF	TRBV20-1
CASSEGGTQETQYF	TRBV12-3/TRBV12-4
CSAREVDTQYF	TRBV20-1
CASSARTGRGREQYF	TRBV19
CASSLGQGYTGELFF	TRBV5-1
CASRPRTGGNQPQHF	TRBV28
CASSFPSSGRAHADTQYF	TRBV28